These 14 T cell receptor beta chains originate from one sample sequenced in a study of T-cell reconstitution after alpha-beta-depleted transplantation in children. The TCRbeta library incorporated unique molecular identifiers. TCRdb re-called the PCR reads through MiXCR, storing one row per CDR3 protein. The table records 150,000 to 200,000 distinct CDR3 sequences, roughly 6.3% of them present only once. The input for sequencing was PBMCs, taken before TCRalphabeta/CD19-depleted stem cell transplant. The receptors were gathered from a girl under three years old with combined immunodeficiency, due to receive a stem cell transplant.

This clonotype was seen ten or more times. This rearrangement joins TRBV21-1 to TRBJ2-3. TRBV21-1 is annotated as a pseudogene. There are 12 residues in the CDR3. The CDR3 DNA sequence: TGTGCCAGCAGCAAAAGTGCAGATACGCAGTATTTT. Encoded protein: CASSKSADTQYF.

This clonotype was observed many times. The chain couples TRBV7-2 to TRBJ2-4, with D perhaps TRBD1 (6 bases). Germline V gives CDR1 SGHTA, CDR2 FQGNSA. The ends were cut back, 0 bases at V and 8 bases at J, with 11 bases in the middle. The CDR3 is 14 residues long. CDR3 amino acids: CASSLAGARDIQYF. The DNA for the CDR3 is TGTGCCAGCAGCTTAGCGGGGGCGCGGGACATTCAGTACTTC.

In this sample, this clonotype turned up many times. The chain links TRBV11-2 to TRBJ2-1, with 7 bases that match TRBD1. The V gene end was trimmed by 5 bases and the J gene end by 8 bases; junction bases not matched to a gene: 9. CDR1 and CDR2 from the germline V gene are SGHAT and FQNNGV. This CDR3 has 14 residues. The CDR3 region is CASSRRSGGDEQFF. The CDR3 nucleotides read TGTGCCAGCAGCCGTCGATCAGGGGGAGATGAGCAGTTCTTC.

This clonotype was detected ten times or more. The chain carries TRBV29-1 and TRBJ1-2, with a possible D match to TRBD1 (5 bases). CDR1 and CDR2 (germline): SQVTM, ANQGSEA. The CDR3 is 13 amino acids. V lost 5 bases to trimming and J lost 4 bases, with 14 bases between them. The CDR3 sequence: CSVPPGTGYGYTF. In DNA, the CDR3 is TGCAGCGTTCCTCCAGGGACGGGCTATGGCTACACCTTC.

The table lists this clonotype with a few counts. One end of the junction is discordant with germline, which a read error may explain. V is TRBV7-9 and J is TRBJ2-7; TRBD1 or TRBD2 may be the D gene (5 bases each). Per germline, CDR1 SEHNR and CDR2 FQNEAQ (reference sequence). CDR3 length equals 12 residues. DNA for the CDR3: TGTGCCAGCAGCTTGTGGGACGGTTTCGCGGACTTC. Its translation: CASSLWDGFADF. Filled out from reference TRBV7-9 and TRBJ2-7, the complete variable domain reads DTGVSQNPRHKITKRGQNVTFRCDPISEHNRLYWYRQTLGQGPEFLTYFQNEAQLEKSRLLSDRFSAERPKGSFSTLEIQRTEQGDSAMYLCASSLWDGFADFGPGTRLTVT.

This clonotype was recorded many times. The V gene is TRBV10-3, the J gene TRBJ2-7; 7 bases line up with TRBD2. Per germline, CDR1 ENHRY and CDR2 SYGVKD. There are 16 residues in the CDR3. V gave up 3 bases and J gave up 2 bases; unmatched junction bases: 10. CDR3 in DNA: TGTGCCATCAGTGAATTACGGCTAGCGGACGCCTACGAGCAGTACTTC. This gives the protein CAISELRLADAYEQYF.

The chain combines TRBV13 with TRBJ1-5; 7 bases are a match to TRBD1. Germline values: CDR1 PRHDT, CDR2 FYEKMQ (reference sequence). This CDR3 spans 13 amino acids. The V segment lost 5 bases and the J segment 10 bases; nucleotides outside the gene matches: 8. In DNA form, the CDR3 reads TGTGCCAGCAGCACGGGACAGACTCCCCCCCAGCATTTT. It specifies CASSTGQTPPQHF.

Ten or more counts support this clonotype. The rearrangement joins TRBV11-2 to TRBJ2-3, with D possibly matching TRBD2 (6 bases). This CDR3 contains 19 residues. V lost 4 bases and J lost 2, with 25 bases in between. The germline gives CDR1 SGHAT, CDR2 FQNNGV. CDR3 nucleotides: TGTGCCAGCAGCTCGTCGTTTAAACTGATTAGCGGTCTCACAGATACGCAGTATTTT. It specifies CASSSSFKLISGLTDTQYF.

This clonotype has at least ten counts. The CDR3 here is CASSLSTGAFTEAFF. The DNA of the CDR3 is TGTGCCAGCAGCTTAAGTACGGGGGCATTTACTGAAGCTTTCTTT. The V and J genes are TRBV7-9 and TRBJ1-1, with a possible D match to TRBD1 (6 bases). The CDR3 covers 15 residues. The germline V and J ends were trimmed by 2 bases and 5 bases, with 15 bases remaining between them. The V gene's germline CDR1 is SEHNR and CDR2 FQNEAQ (reference sequence). Complete variable domain (other parts from reference TRBV7-9 and TRBJ1-1): DTGVSQNPRHKITKRGQNVTFRCDPISEHNRLYWYRQTLGQGPEFLTYFQNEAQLEKSRLLSDRFSAERPKGSFSTLEIQRTEQGDSAMYLCASSLSTGAFTEAFFGQGTRLTVV.

Of note for this clonotype: Being one base from a much bigger clone, this may be a read error. The rearrangement links TRBV7-1 to TRBJ2-3, with D uncertain. TRBV7-1 is recorded as an ORF, its role being uncertain. This CDR3 has 12 amino acids. V was trimmed by 3 bases and J by 14 bases, leaving 15 bases between them. CDR3 region: CASSSGPSMWYF. The CDR3 DNA sequence: TGTGCCAGCAGCTCCGGGCCCAGTATGTGGTATTTT.

The J gene is TRBJ2-4, the V gene TRBV20-1, with 8 bases matching TRBD1. The J segment lost 4 bases and the V segment lost 6 bases, leaving 11 bases of the junction unmatched. Germline V lookup: CDR1 DFQATT, CDR2 SNEGSKA (reference sequence). This CDR3 is built from 15 residues. The CDR3 spells CSAKTGTGPKNIQYF. The CDR3 DNA is TGCAGTGCAAAAACCGGGACAGGTCCAAAAAACATTCAGTACTTC.

This clonotype has at least ten counts. The rearrangement uses TRBV4-3 and TRBJ2-7; D possibly matches TRBD1 or TRBD2 (6 bases each). This CDR3 region has 16 residues. Germline V gene lookup returns CDR1 LGHNA and CDR2 YSLEER. Trimming took off 0 bases at V and 3 bases at J, with 15 bases between the two ends. CDR3 sequence: CASSQDLRGADYEQYF. CDR3 nucleotides: TGCGCCAGCAGCCAAGATCTGAGGGGGGCGGACTACGAGCAGTACTTC.

The rearrangement uses TRBV29-1 and TRBJ1-2; 7 bases align to TRBD1. The V gene's germline CDR1 is SQVTM and CDR2 ANQGSEA. V trimming: 5 bases; J trimming: 0 bases; junction bases outside the gene matches: 18. The CDR3 is 18 residues long. CDR3 residues: CSVFRQGLFEDTNYGYTF. The CDR3 nucleotides read TGCAGCGTTTTTAGACAGGGACTTTTTGAGGACACTAACTATGGCTACACCTTC.

In this sample, this clonotype turned up many times. The CDR3 reads CASSSTRGGNEQYF. In DNA, the CDR3 is TGCGCCAGCAGTTCCACCCGAGGGGGTAACGAGCAGTACTTC. The chain employs TRBV5-1 and TRBJ2-7; maybe TRBD1 (6 bases). The germline V gene encodes CDR1 SGHRS and CDR2 YFSETQ. This CDR3 contains 14 residues. Trimming removed 5 bases from V and 5 bases from J, with 17 bases in between.